Presented here are 21 T cell receptor beta chains from one specimen sequenced in a study of blood T cell repertoires in COVID-19. Assay: immunoSEQ multiplex PCR; the TCRdb copy retains only in-frame clones and omits some. The data show 65,000 to 70,000 clones, around nine tenths seen once. Sequenced input: peripheral blood. The source is an elderly woman with acute or convalescent COVID-19.

The V gene is TRBV28, the J gene TRBJ1-1; no clear D. CDR1 is MDHEN, CDR2 SYDVKM, per germline. V was clipped by 10 bases and J by 0 bases, with 6 bases between them. The CDR3 runs to 11 residues. The CDR3 region is CATFMNTEAFF. As DNA, the CDR3 is TGTGCCACCTTTATGAACACTGAAGCTTTCTTT.

The chain employs TRBV7-7 and TRBJ2-2; 11 positions agree with TRBD2. The CDR3 has 16 amino acids. V trimming: 5 bases; J trimming: 4 bases; junction bases outside the gene matches: 6. Germline CDR1 reads SSHAT; CDR2 reads FNYEAQ (reference sequence). The CDR3 nucleotides are TGTGCCAGCAGCACCGGGACTAGCGGTCGCACCGGGGAGCTGTTTTTT. It translates to CASSTGTSGRTGELFF. The full variable domain, its missing parts supplied by reference TRBV7-7 and TRBJ2-2, is GAGVSQSPRYKVTKRGQDVTLRCDPISSHATLYWYQQALGQGPEFLTYFNYEAQPDKSGLPSDRFSAERPEGSISTLTIQRTEQRDSAMYRCASSTGTSGRTGELFFGEGSRLTVL.

The chain joins TRBV4-3 to TRBJ2-3, with D possibly matching TRBD2 (5 bases). This CDR3 is built from 15 residues. Trimming stripped 1 base from V and 2 bases from J, with 10 bases between. Germline V gene lookup returns CDR1 LGHNA and CDR2 YSLEER. The CDR3 reads CASSQGGSDTDTQYF. DNA of the CDR3: TGCGCCAGCAGCCAAGGAGGGAGCGACACAGATACGCAGTATTTT.

V usage is TRBV5-4 and J usage is TRBJ1-2, with 8 bases lining up with TRBD1. This CDR3 comprises 14 residues. Germline V lookup: CDR1 SGHNT, CDR2 YYREEE (reference sequence). V was pared by 2 bases and J by 4 bases, with 4 bases of the junction left unmatched. DNA for the CDR3: TGTGCCAGCAGCTTAAGACAGGGGAGCTATGGCTACACCTTC. It translates to CASSLRQGSYGYTF.

The gene calls are TRBV2 and TRBJ2-2; 13 positions agree with TRBD2. The CDR3 consists of 17 residues. The trim removed 6 bases at V and 1 base at J, leaving 5 bases unmatched. CDR1 SNHLY and CDR2 FYNNEI come from the germline V gene. CDR3 sequence reads: CASRRLAGGRNTGELFF. The CDR3 DNA reads TGTGCCAGCAGGCGACTAGCGGGGGGCCGGAACACCGGGGAGCTGTTTTTT.

This chain links TRBV3-1 (or the pseudogene TRBV3-2) with TRBJ2-7, with 8 positions matching TRBD2. V lost 4 bases to trimming and J lost 2 bases; unmatched junction nucleotides: 4. The CDR3 is 14 residues long. From germline, CDR1 is LGHDT and CDR2 YNNKEL (reference sequence). The CDR3 nucleotides are TGTGCCAGCAGCCCCCCGGGACTAGCCTACGAGCAGTACTTC. This gives the protein CASSPPGLAYEQYF.

The chain uses TRBV28 and TRBJ2-1; 8 bases map to TRBD2. Germline V gene data show CDR1 as MDHEN and CDR2 as SYDVKM. The CDR3 sequence is 15 residues long. Trimming removed 7 bases from V and 4 bases from J; junction bases left unmatched: 9. CDR3 loop: CASTESGSIYNEQFF. CDR3 coding DNA: TGTGCCAGCACGGAGAGCGGGAGCATTTACAATGAGCAGTTCTTC.

V is TRBV6-4 and J is TRBJ1-2; 7 positions agree with TRBD1. V dropped 3 bases and J dropped 0; count of bases not matched to a gene: 4. The CDR3 runs 15 residues. Germline values: CDR1 MRHNA, CDR2 SNTAGT. The DNA for the CDR3 is TGTGCCAGCAGTGAAACCGGGACAGCTAACTATGGCTACACCTTC. Its translation is CASSETGTANYGYTF.

This clone showed up just once. CDR3 amino acids: CASSFPGGTGNTDTQYF. CDR3 sequence (DNA): TGTGCCAGCAGCTTTCCCGGGGGGACAGGGAATACGGATACGCAGTATTTT. The V gene is TRBV5-5, the J gene TRBJ2-3, with 9 bases matching TRBD1. The V segment lost 2 bases and the J segment 6 bases; nucleotides outside the gene matches: 13. The CDR3 covers 17 residues. CDR1 and CDR2 from the germline V gene are SGHKS and YYEKEE (reference sequence).

The chain carries TRBV25-1 and TRBJ2-7; 7 bases map to TRBD1. The V gene end was trimmed by 4 bases and the J gene end by 4 bases; junction bases not matched to a gene: 10. Germline lookup yields CDR1 MGHDK and CDR2 SYGVNS. The CDR3 contains 15 residues. The CDR3 is CASSVADRMMYEQYF. In DNA, the CDR3 is TGTGCCAGCAGTGTCGCGGACAGGATGATGTACGAGCAGTACTTC.

The V gene is TRBV28, the J gene TRBJ2-7, with 7 bases identical to TRBD1. Germline CDR1 reads MDHEN; CDR2 reads SYDVKM. This CDR3 is built from 14 residues. Trimming cost V 2 bases and J 3 bases; bases outside gene matches: 4. CDR3 nucleotide sequence: TGTGCCAGCAGTTTAGACAGGGTGATCTACGAGCAGTACTTC. Protein sequence: CASSLDRVIYEQYF. Combining the CDR3 with reference TRBV28 and TRBJ2-7 gives the whole variable domain DVKVTQSSRYLVKRTGEKVFLECVQDMDHENMFWYRQDPGLGLRLIYFSYDVKMKEKGDIPEGYSVSREKKERFSLILESASTNQTSMYLCASSLDRVIYEQYFGPGTRLTVT.

V is TRBV27 and J is TRBJ2-1; D is undetermined. The CDR3 contains 12 residues. The germline CDR1 and CDR2 sequences are MNHEY and SMNVEV (reference sequence). Trimming took off 5 bases at V and 14 bases at J, with 16 bases between the two ends. The DNA for the CDR3 is TGTGCCAGCAGTGAGCGTTTGGGTATGGAGTTCTTC. Protein sequence: CASSERLGMEFF.

V gene TRBV5-1 combines with J gene TRBJ2-2; no firm D call. V was pared by 0 bases and J by 4 bases, with 7 bases between. Per the germline V gene, CDR1 is SGHRS and CDR2 is YFSETQ. There are 14 residues in the CDR3. The CDR3 DNA follows: TGCGCCAGCAGCTTGGCCACGGGCACCGGGGAGCTGTTTTTT. It encodes CASSLATGTGELFF.

The chain carries TRBV2 and TRBJ2-2, with 9 nucleotides matching TRBD2. Germline V gene sequence: CDR1 SNHLY, CDR2 FYNNEI. J lost 5 bases, V lost 1 base, and 14 bases had no gene match. The CDR3 is made up of 19 amino acids. CDR3 protein: CASSEGAVAGAQGTGELFF. As DNA, the CDR3 is TGTGCCAGCAGTGAAGGGGCGGTAGCGGGGGCCCAAGGGACCGGGGAGCTGTTTTTT.

This chain connects TRBV5-6 to TRBJ2-3, with D possibly matching TRBD1 (6 bases). The CDR3 runs 13 residues. V was cut by 3 bases and J by 7 bases, with 12 bases left in between. Germline CDR1 is SGHDT and CDR2 is YYEEEE. CDR3 amino acids: CASSSDRRYTQYF. The DNA for the CDR3 is TGTGCCAGCAGCTCGGACAGAAGGTATACGCAGTATTTT.

The rearrangement uses TRBV12-3 or TRBV12-4 and TRBJ2-5; the match to TRBD2 covers 8 bases. The CDR3 covers 13 residues. V was pared by 3 bases and J by 5 bases, with 2 bases of the junction left unmatched. CDR3 region: CASSFGLAETQYF. Written as DNA, the CDR3 is TGTGCCAGCAGTTTCGGACTAGCTGAGACCCAGTACTTC.

The chain uses TRBV27 and TRBJ2-3, with TRBD2 matching over 7 bases. The germline V gene has CDR1 MNHEY and CDR2 SMNVEV (reference sequence). The J segment lost 5 bases and the V segment lost 5 bases, leaving 10 bases of the junction unmatched. The CDR3 length is 15 residues. This CDR3 reads CASSLAGTTLDTQYF. For the CDR3, the DNA is TGTGCCAGCAGTCTGGCCGGGACTACTTTAGATACGCAGTATTTT.

This chain joins TRBV12-3 or TRBV12-4 and TRBJ2-1; tentatively, D is TRBD2 (5 bases). The V and J ends lost 3 bases and 9 bases respectively, with 12 bases between them. CDR3 length equals 13 residues. The CDR3 DNA is TGTGCCAGCAGTTTCGAGGGCTGGGGTGAGCAGTTCTTC. This encodes CASSFEGWGEQFF.

This chain joins TRBV5-1 and TRBJ2-5; 7 nucleotides align to TRBD1. The J segment lost 4 bases and the V segment lost 3 bases, leaving 3 bases of the junction unmatched. Per the germline V gene, CDR1 is SGHRS and CDR2 is YFSETQ. The CDR3 is made up of 13 amino acids. The CDR3 spells CASSWTGVETQYF. The CDR3 bases are TGCGCCAGCAGCTGGACAGGAGTAGAGACCCAGTACTTC.

The gene calls are TRBV5-4 and TRBJ2-5; 15 positions match TRBD2. There are 17 residues in the CDR3. With V trimmed by 5 bases and J by 4 bases, 9 bases remained unmatched. CDR1 and CDR2 from the germline V gene are SGHNT and YYREEE (reference sequence). CDR3 sequence (DNA): TGTGCCAGCAGTTTTGGACTAGCGGGAGGGGAACGAGAGACCCAGTACTTC. It yields the protein CASSFGLAGGERETQYF.

This clone was seen many times. The chain carries TRBV10-3 and TRBJ2-2; a possible D gene is TRBD1 (5 bases). The CDR3 totals 14 residues. V was trimmed by 6 bases and J by 3 bases, leaving 11 bases between them. Germline CDR1 reads ENHRY; CDR2 reads SYGVKD. Here the CDR3 reads CAISWLGHTGELFF. For the CDR3, the DNA is TGTGCCATCAGCTGGTTGGGGCACACCGGGGAGCTGTTTTTT.